Given below is one T cell receptor beta chain in context. This CDR3 spans 14 amino acids. V gave up 0 bases and J gave up 7 bases, with 13 bases separating them. From germline, CDR1 is SGHRS and CDR2 YFSETQ. Method: immunoSEQ multiplex PCR; TCRdb's copy keeps in-frame clones and lacks some. The sample lists under 250,000 clones; about four fifths were seen once. These data originate in a study of blood T cell repertoires in COVID-19. The chain couples TRBV5-1 to TRBJ1-2; D ambiguous. The specimen sequenced was peripheral blood. This sequence originates from a woman aged 50 to 60 with active or convalescent COVID-19. This chain's CDR3 is CASSLDRQSGGYTF. CDR3 nucleotides: TGCGCCAGCAGCTTGGACCGTCAGTCGGGTGGCTACACCTTC. The full variable domain, its missing parts supplied by reference TRBV5-1 and TRBJ1-2, is KAGVTQTPRYLIKTRGQQVTLSCSPISGHRSVSWYQQTPGQGLQFLFEYFSETQRNKGNFPGRFSGRQFSNSRSEMNVSTLELGDSALYLCASSLDRQSGGYTFGSGTRLTVV.